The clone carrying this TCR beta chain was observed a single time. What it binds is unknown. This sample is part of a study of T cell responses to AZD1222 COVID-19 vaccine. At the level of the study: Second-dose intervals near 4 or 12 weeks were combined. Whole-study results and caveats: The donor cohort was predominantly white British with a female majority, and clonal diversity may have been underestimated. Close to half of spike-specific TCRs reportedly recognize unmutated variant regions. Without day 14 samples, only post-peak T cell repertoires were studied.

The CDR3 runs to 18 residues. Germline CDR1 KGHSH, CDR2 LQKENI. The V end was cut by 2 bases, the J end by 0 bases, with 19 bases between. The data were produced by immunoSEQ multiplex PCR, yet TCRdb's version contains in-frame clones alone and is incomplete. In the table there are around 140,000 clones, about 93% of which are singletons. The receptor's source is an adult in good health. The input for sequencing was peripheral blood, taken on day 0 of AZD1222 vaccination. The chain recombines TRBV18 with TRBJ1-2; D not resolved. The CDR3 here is CASSPGGGRILANYGYTF. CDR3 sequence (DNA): TGTGCCAGCTCACCAGGCGGTGGCAGGATACTAGCTAACTATGGCTACACCTTC.